Sequencing of this T cell receptor (beta chain) was carried out in a study of blood T cell repertoires in COVID-19. Whole-study context: The samples span acute and convalescent COVID-19 from the United States, Italy and Spain. PBMCs, B-cell-depleted T cells, or T cells were the source of the cDNA or gDNA that made up the material.

The repertoire was sequenced with immunoSEQ multiplex PCR; TCRdb's copy has only in-frame clones and lacks some. Among 55,000 to 95,000 clones listed, 70% to 85% were seen once. The clonotype comes from a woman aged 55-69 years with acute or convalescent COVID-19. Sequencing was performed on peripheral blood.

CDR3 residues: CASSEVGYGYTF. As DNA, the CDR3 is TGTGCCAGTAGCGAGGTCGGCTATGGCTACACCTTC. The chain combines TRBV19 with TRBJ1-2; D not resolved. The germline V and J ends were trimmed by 6 bases and 4 bases, with 9 bases remaining between them. Looked up from germline, CDR1 is LNHDA and CDR2 is SQIVND (reference sequence). The CDR3 has 12 residues.